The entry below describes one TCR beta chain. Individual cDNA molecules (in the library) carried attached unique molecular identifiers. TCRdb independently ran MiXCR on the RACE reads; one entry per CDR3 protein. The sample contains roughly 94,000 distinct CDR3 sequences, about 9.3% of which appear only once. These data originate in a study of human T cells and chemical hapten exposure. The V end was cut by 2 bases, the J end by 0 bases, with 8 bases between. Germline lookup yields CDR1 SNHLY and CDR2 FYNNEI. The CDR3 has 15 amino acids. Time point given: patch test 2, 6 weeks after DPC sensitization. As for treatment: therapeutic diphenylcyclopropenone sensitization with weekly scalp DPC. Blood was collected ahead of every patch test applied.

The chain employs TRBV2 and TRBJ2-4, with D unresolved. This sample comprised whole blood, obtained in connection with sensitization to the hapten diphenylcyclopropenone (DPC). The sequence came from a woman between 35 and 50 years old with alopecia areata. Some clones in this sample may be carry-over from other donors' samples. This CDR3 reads CASSERALAKNIQYF. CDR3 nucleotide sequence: TGTGCCAGCAGTGAAAGAGCCCTAGCCAAAAACATTCAGTACTTC.